Shown below are 32 T cell receptor beta chains from a single sample sequenced in a study of cytomegalovirus exposure and HLA in healthy donors. The PCR made use of 60 Vbeta and 13 Jbeta primers. Clones were sequenced by immunoSEQ multiplex PCR, and TCRdb holds only the in-frame ones, with some missing. The table records fewer than 200,000 clones, 84% of them present only once. The sample consisted of PBMCs. These receptors originate from a man aged 25 to 45 in good health and CMV-seronegative.

This chain connects TRBV28 to TRBJ1-1, with D possibly TRBD1 on 5 matching bases. V was trimmed by 2 bases and J by 3 bases, leaving 13 bases between them. Germline values: CDR1 MDHEN, CDR2 SYDVKM. The length of the CDR3 is 15 residues. The CDR3 DNA reads as TGTGCCAGCAGTTTACAGCAGGGCGAGTACACTGAAGCTTTCTTT. Residues: CASSLQQGEYTEAFF.

J is TRBJ2-1 and V is TRBV6-5, with D possibly TRBD1 on 6 matching bases. CDR1 MNHEY and CDR2 SVGAGI come from the germline V gene. V was trimmed by 6 bases and J by 10 bases, leaving 13 bases between them. The CDR3 length is 12 residues. The CDR3 here is CASRIRGGEQFF. For the CDR3, the DNA is TGTGCCAGCAGAATCAGGGGCGGAGAGCAGTTCTTC.

The rearrangement uses TRBV11-3 and TRBJ1-2; perhaps TRBD1 as D (5 bases). Trimming removed 5 bases at V and 3 bases at J, with 10 bases between. The CDR3 runs 13 residues. Germline-derived CDR1 and CDR2 are SGHNT and YENEEA. In DNA, the CDR3 is TGTGCCAGCAGCCCTGACAGAGACTATGGCTACACCTTC. Translation: CASSPDRDYGYTF.

This rearrangement joins TRBV27 to TRBJ1-6; possibly TRBD1 for D (6 bases). Germline V gives CDR1 MNHEY, CDR2 SMNVEV (reference sequence). The CDR3 loop spans 16 amino acids. V dropped 5 bases and J dropped 7 bases, with 18 bases sitting between them. CDR3 region: CASSPFPGVGNSPLHF. The CDR3 nucleotides read TGTGCCAGCAGTCCCTTCCCAGGGGTTGGGAATTCACCCCTCCACTTT.

The rearrangement links TRBV28 to TRBJ2-5; D might be TRBD1 (5 bases). This CDR3 comprises 15 residues. The germline V and J ends were trimmed by 4 bases and 5 bases, with 17 bases remaining between them. Germline V CDR1 and CDR2: MDHEN, SYDVKM. The CDR3: CASSSTPGFRETQYF. In nucleotides, the CDR3 is TGTGCCAGCAGTTCGACCCCAGGGTTTCGGGAGACCCAGTACTTC.

This sequence joins TRBV21-1 and TRBJ2-7; TRBD2, the D gene given by the table, was not confirmed from the DNA. TRBV21-1 is described as a pseudogene. The CDR3 consists of 13 residues. The CDR3 spells CARKTSGTYEQYF. The CDR3 DNA is TGTGCCAGGAAGACTAGCGGGACCTACGAGCAGTACTTC.

This chain connects TRBV30 to TRBJ2-7; 10 positions match TRBD2. CDR1 is GTSNPN and CDR2 is SVGIG in the germline V gene (reference sequence). The J segment lost 5 bases and the V segment lost 0 bases, leaving 7 bases of the junction unmatched. CDR3 size: 15 residues. The CDR3 DNA follows: TGTGCCTGGAGTGTACTAGCGGGAATCCCGCACGAGCAGTACTTC. Its translation is CAWSVLAGIPHEQYF.

V gene TRBV10-2 combines with J gene TRBJ1-4, with 7 bases matching TRBD1. J gave up 5 bases and V 10 bases, and 10 bases lay outside the gene matches. CDR3 size: 14 residues. CDR1 is WSHSY, CDR2 SAAADI, per germline. CDR3 amino acids: CATLPTGINEKLFF. Written as DNA, the CDR3 is TGCGCCACCCTACCGACAGGGATAAATGAAAAACTGTTTTTT.

The J gene is TRBJ2-5, the V gene TRBV6-5; 12 nucleotides agree with TRBD2. The DNA matches TRBJ2-7 better at its end, which makes the J call doubtful. The V gene's germline CDR1 is MNHEY and CDR2 SVGAGI. The CDR3 loop spans 15 amino acids. The CDR3 DNA sequence: TGTGCCAGCAGTTTGACTAGCGGGAGATTCTACGAGCAGTACTTC. Its translation: CASSLTSGRFYEQYF.

The CDR3 DNA sequence: TGTGCCAGCAGCTTGGGGCGGGGGGGATACAATGAGCAGTTCTTC. Translated: CASSLGRGGYNEQFF. The rearrangement links TRBV27 to TRBJ2-1, with TRBD2 identical over 9 bases. This CDR3 region has 15 residues. The V and J ends lost 6 bases and 4 bases, in that order; junction bases with no gene match: 7. Germline-derived CDR1 and CDR2 are MNHEY and SMNVEV (reference sequence).

Concerning this clone: A read error may account for a junction end that differs from germline. Other DNA sequences within the sample encode an identical CDR3. The chain employs TRBV7-9 and TRBJ2-7, with unresolved D. The length of the CDR3 is 12 residues. CDR1 SEHNR and CDR2 FQNEAQ come from the germline V gene (reference sequence). CDR3 residues: CSSSLGTYEQYF. The CDR3 coding sequence is TGTTCCAGCAGCTTAGGAACTTACGAGCAGTACTTC.

The CDR3 nucleotides are TGTGCCAGCAGCTTGGATACAGGGGGGTACAATGAGCAGTTCTTC. It is translated as CASSLDTGGYNEQFF. The rearrangement links TRBV5-8 to TRBJ2-1; TRBD1 agrees at 8 bases. CDR1 and CDR2 from the germline V gene are SGHTS and YDEGEE. The length of the CDR3 is 15 residues. V lost 0 bases to trimming and J lost 4 bases; unmatched junction nucleotides: 3.

This chain connects TRBV5-4 to TRBJ2-3, with 11 nucleotides matching TRBD2. The CDR3 spans 14 residues. The germline CDR1 and CDR2 sequences are SGHNT and YYREEE (reference sequence). Trimming took 4 bases from V and 6 from J; bases not matched to a gene: 4. CDR3 in amino acids: CASSHRLAGDTQYF. The DNA for the CDR3 is TGTGCCAGCAGCCACCGACTAGCGGGGGATACGCAGTATTTT.

V usage is TRBV30 and J usage is TRBJ2-1; 8 nucleotides align to TRBD2. The CDR3 consists of 10 residues. V lost 3 bases to trimming and J lost 13 bases; unmatched junction nucleotides: 2. Germline CDR1 reads GTSNPN; CDR2 reads SVGIG (reference sequence). The CDR3 DNA is TGTGCCTGGAGCGGGGGGGCTCAGTTCTTC. Protein: CAWSGGAQFF.

This sequence joins TRBV2 and TRBJ1-3; D unclear. Trimming removed 6 bases from V and 0 bases from J, with 3 bases in between. The length of the CDR3 is 12 residues. From germline, CDR1 is SNHLY and CDR2 FYNNEI. The CDR3 region is CASRLSGNTIYF. CDR3 DNA: TGTGCCAGCAGACTCTCTGGAAACACCATATATTTT.

The chain has TRBV29-1 and TRBJ1-4, with no clear D. The CDR3 extends over 13 amino acids. Germline CDR1 and CDR2: SQVTM and ANQGSEA. The V end lost 4 bases, the J end lost 7 bases, and 13 bases lay between the germline ends. CDR3 sequence (DNA): TGCAGCGTTGGAAACTCTCGAGGTGAAAAACTGTTTTTT. As protein: CSVGNSRGEKLFF.

The chain carries TRBV28 and TRBJ2-4; 12 bases match TRBD2. The CDR3 contains 14 residues. V shed 4 bases, J shed 8 bases, and the junction held 3 bases outside the gene matches. Germline V gene sequence: CDR1 MDHEN, CDR2 SYDVKM. CDR3: CASSSSGGAYIQYF. The CDR3 coding sequence is TGTGCCAGCAGTTCTAGCGGGGGGGCATACATTCAGTACTTC. Together with reference TRBV28 and TRBJ2-4, the CDR3 gives the full variable domain: DVKVTQSSRYLVKRTGEKVFLECVQDMDHENMFWYRQDPGLGLRLIYFSYDVKMKEKGDIPEGYSVSREKKERFSLILESASTNQTSMYLCASSSSGGAYIQYFGAGTRLSVL.

The chain joins TRBV6-1 to TRBJ1-1, with 12 positions matching TRBD1. CDR3 size: 17 residues. The trim removed 4 bases at V and 3 bases at J, leaving 9 bases unmatched. Germline CDR1 MNHNS, CDR2 SASEGT. The CDR3 DNA reads as TGTGCCAGCAGTGGATTCGGGACAGGGGGCAGGGACACTGAAGCTTTCTTT. Translated, it gives CASSGFGTGGRDTEAFF.

Only one count was recorded for this clone. The chain is built from TRBV29-1 and TRBJ2-1, with 7 bases identical to TRBD2. The CDR3 has 18 residues. The germline gives CDR1 SQVTM, CDR2 ANQGSEA. The trim removed 2 bases at V and 7 bases at J, leaving 20 bases unmatched. CDR3 nucleotide sequence: TGCAGCGTTGAAATACGGGGGAGGGCAGCCCTAGGTGGGAATGAGCAGTTCTTC. Translated, it gives CSVEIRGRAALGGNEQFF.

The gene calls are TRBV9 and TRBJ1-3; 11 nucleotides agree with TRBD1. The CDR3 contains 19 residues. Per the germline V gene, CDR1 is SGDLS and CDR2 is YYNGEE. Losses at the gene ends were 4 bases for V and 1 base for J; bases not matched to a gene: 13. The CDR3: CASSTSRGQGGRSGNTIYF. In DNA, the CDR3 is TGTGCCAGCAGCACATCTAGGGGACAGGGGGGAAGGTCTGGAAACACCATATATTTT.

The gene calls are TRBV2 and TRBJ2-2; tentatively, D is TRBD2 (5 bases). The germline V gene encodes CDR1 SNHLY and CDR2 FYNNEI. Deletions cut 3 bases from V and 2 bases from J, with 13 bases between. This CDR3 is built from 16 residues. As DNA, the CDR3 is TGTGCCAGCAGTGATCCGGGGATGGTTAACACCGGGGAGCTGTTTTTT. Translating it yields CASSDPGMVNTGELFF.

The V and J genes are TRBV4-2 and TRBJ2-6; D unresolved. V dropped 2 bases and J dropped 0 bases, with 5 bases sitting between them. Germline V gene sequence: CDR1 LGHNA, CDR2 YNFKEQ. The CDR3 spans 15 residues. CDR3 sequence reads: CASSQPSSGANVLTF. As DNA, the CDR3 is TGTGCCAGCAGCCAACCTAGCTCTGGGGCCAACGTCCTGACTTTC.

The chain carries TRBV6-1 and TRBJ2-5; maybe TRBD1 (6 bases). The V end was cut by 2 bases, the J end by 7 bases, with 17 bases between. The CDR3 consists of 15 residues. In germline, CDR1 is MNHNS, CDR2 SASEGT. The CDR3 reads CASSEYKGEYGTQYF. The DNA of the CDR3 is TGTGCCAGCAGTGAATATAAGGGGGAGTATGGGACCCAGTACTTC.

V usage is TRBV29-1 and J usage is TRBJ2-3; tentatively, D is TRBD2 (6 bases). From germline, CDR1 is SQVTM and CDR2 ANQGSEA. This CDR3 is 13 amino acids long. V was pared by 4 bases and J by 6 bases, with 14 bases between. The CDR3 loop is CSVVYGSVDTQYF. CDR3 in DNA: TGCAGCGTTGTTTACGGGAGTGTTGATACGCAGTATTTT.

The gene calls are TRBV4-3 and TRBJ2-1; 8 bases are a match to TRBD2. The germline gives CDR1 LGHNA, CDR2 YSLEER. CDR3 size: 15 residues. V lost 1 base to trimming and J lost 3 bases; unmatched junction nucleotides: 2. The CDR3 DNA reads TGCGCCAGCAGCCAAGGCGGGACTAGCTACAATGAGCAGTTCTTC. Its protein is CASSQGGTSYNEQFF.

This clone appeared a few times. V gene TRBV7-3 combines with J gene TRBJ2-1, with D maybe TRBD2 (6 bases). Trimming cost V 0 bases and J 6 bases, with 9 bases left between them. The CDR3 contains 14 residues. Germline V gives CDR1 SGHTA, CDR2 FQGTGA. CDR3 bases: TGTGCCAGCAGCTTAACAGGGGAGGTCAATGAGCAGTTCTTC. Translation: CASSLTGEVNEQFF.

The chain carries TRBV7-9 and TRBJ2-3; 10 bases are a match to TRBD1. CDR3 length: 15 amino acids. V was clipped by 10 bases and J by 3 bases; unmatched bases: 10. Germline values: CDR1 SEHNR, CDR2 FQNEAQ (reference sequence). This CDR3 reads CATGLGTGVTDTQYF. Written as DNA, the CDR3 is TGTGCCACTGGACTCGGGACAGGGGTTACAGATACGCAGTATTTT. Full variable domain (missing parts from reference TRBV7-9 and TRBJ2-3): DTGVSQNPRHKITKRGQNVTFRCDPISEHNRLYWYRQTLGQGPEFLTYFQNEAQLEKSRLLSDRFSAERPKGSFSTLEIQRTEQGDSAMYLCATGLGTGVTDTQYFGPGTRLTVL.

This chain uses TRBV7-9 with TRBJ1-2; a weak D match, TRBD1 (6 bases). The germline V gene encodes CDR1 SEHNR and CDR2 FQNEAQ (reference sequence). The CDR3 contains 16 residues. V lost 5 bases, J lost 6 bases, and 22 bases lay in between. CDR3 bases: TGTGCCAGCAGCGGGAGGGGGGGGCTCGGCTTGGATGGCTACACCTTC. This codes for CASSGRGGLGLDGYTF.

The J gene is TRBJ1-2, the V gene TRBV25-1, with 12 positions matching TRBD1. The length of the CDR3 is 16 residues. Trimming at V came to 2 bases and at J to 3 bases, leaving 4 bases not matched to a gene. Germline values: CDR1 MGHDK, CDR2 SYGVNS. As DNA, the CDR3 is TGTGCCAGCAGTGAAGTGGGGACAGGGGGCTACTATGGCTACACCTTC. Protein sequence: CASSEVGTGGYYGYTF.

This chain links TRBV18 with TRBJ1-1, with 7 nucleotides matching TRBD1. This CDR3 is 15 amino acids long. CDR1 KGHSH and CDR2 LQKENI come from the germline V gene. Trimming removed 8 bases from V and 5 bases from J; junction bases left unmatched: 14. The CDR3 here is CASTQYRGRGTEAFF. The CDR3 DNA follows: TGTGCCAGCACCCAATACAGGGGAAGGGGTACTGAAGCTTTCTTT.

The chain carries TRBV6-1 and TRBJ2-2, with TRBD2 matching over 10 bases. The CDR3 totals 15 residues. The J segment lost 5 bases and the V segment lost 5 bases, leaving 5 bases of the junction unmatched. Looked up from germline, CDR1 is MNHNS and CDR2 is SASEGT. The CDR3, as DNA: TGTGCCAGCAGTCCCTCGGGACTAGCGACCGGGGAGCTGTTTTTT. Its protein product is CASSPSGLATGELFF.

The rearrangement uses TRBV5-1 and TRBJ2-3; TRBD2 matches 16 bases. Trimming at V came to 4 bases and at J to 3 bases, leaving 11 bases not matched to a gene. The CDR3 has 19 amino acids. In germline, CDR1 is SGHRS, CDR2 YFSETQ. CDR3 region: CASSPEGLAGGLTTDTQYF. For the CDR3, the DNA is TGCGCCAGCAGCCCGGAGGGACTAGCGGGGGGGTTGACGACAGATACGCAGTATTTT.